A selection of T cell receptor beta chains follows, all from one sample in a study of graft-versus-host responses after intestinal transplantation. Clones were read by immunoSEQ multiplex PCR, and TCRdb kept only the in-frame ones, dropping some. The sample contains some 95,000 clones, about 91% of which appear only once. These receptors are not linked to any known antigen. The sequencing used unstimulated CD8+ T cells sorted from spleen or lymph node cells, collected before intestinal transplant. The receptors stem from a human donor who received an intestinal transplant. Both conserved end residues are part of each CDR3. Each record gives: J gene, D gene, clone size, V gene, CDR3 DNA, CDR3 protein. A D gene is named only where the DNA matches it firmly. Clone size, where shown, is once, few, many, or a class for clones that have expanded.

>TRBJ2-2|TRBD2|-|TRBV6-1
TGTGCCAGCAGTGAAGAGCAGACTAGCGGGAGATGGATCGGGGAGCTGTTTTTT
CASSEEQTSGRWIGELFF
>TRBJ1-1|-|-|TRBV4-3
TGCGCCAGCAGCCAAGAGGGGGCGAACACTGAAGCTTTCTTT
CASSQEGANTEAFF
>TRBJ1-1|TRBD1|once|TRBV27
TGTGCCAGCTATTCTAGACAGGGGGTGTTGGCTGAAGCTTTCTTT
CASYSRQGVLAEAFF
>TRBJ2-7|-|-|TRBV10-3
TGTGCCATCAGTGAGGGCCTTAGCGGATTCTACGAGCAGTACTTC
CAISEGLSGFYEQYF
>TRBJ2-2|-|-|TRBV28
TGTGCCAGCGCCTTAGCGCTCACCGGGGAGCTGTTTTTT
CASALALTGELFF
>TRBJ2-7|-|-|TRBV4-1
TGCGCCAGCAGCTCTACTCCTATGCCCGGGAGCACAGAGCAGTACTTC
CASSSTPMPGSTEQYF
>TRBJ2-3|-|once|TRBV4-3
TGCGCCAGCAGCCAAGATGGGCATCCAGCTTTCACAGATACGCAGTATTTT
CASSQDGHPAFTDTQYF
>TRBJ2-3|TRBD2|-|TRBV19
TGTGCCATCCCCGAGGGTCAGCGGGGATGTGCGTATACGCAGTATTTT
CAIPEGQRGCAYTQYF
>TRBJ1-1|TRBD1|-|TRBV10-3
TGTGCCATCAGTGAGTACGACAGGGGGAACACTGAAGCTTTCTTT
CAISEYDRGNTEAFF
>TRBJ1-6|-|-|TRBV7-9
TGTGCCAGCAGCTTACCAGGGGATTCACCCCTCCACTTT
CASSLPGDSPLHF
>TRBJ1-2|-|-|TRBV7-9
TGTGCCAGCAGCCCCAGGACAGAGAACTATGGCTACACCTTC
CASSPRTENYGYTF
>TRBJ2-7|TRBD2|once|TRBV27
TGTGCCAGCAGTTGGGGGGGAGCGATCACCTACGAGCAGTACTTC
CASSWGGAITYEQYF
>TRBJ1-1|-|-|TRBV19
TGTGCCAGTAGTATCGGACAGATCACTGAAGCTTTCTTT
CASSIGQITEAFF
>TRBJ1-5|TRBD1|-|TRBV25-1
TGTGCCAGCGGCGGGACAGCTAATCAGCCCCAGCATTTT
CASGGTANQPQHF
>TRBJ1-6|-|-|TRBV9
TGTGCCAGCAGCGTAGACGGGGGGCGCGGTCTCCTCCACTTT
CASSVDGGRGLLHF
>TRBJ2-7|TRBD1|-|TRBV11-2
TGTGCCAGCAGAACCGGGACAGGTGCCTACGAGCAGTACTTC
CASRTGTGAYEQYF
>TRBJ2-5|-|-|TRBV4-3
TGCGCCAGCAGCCAAGATCTGGACAGCCAAGAGACCCAGTACTTC
CASSQDLDSQETQYF
>TRBJ2-1|TRBD2|-|TRBV6-1
TGTGCCAGCAGTGGGGGACTAGCGGGACGCGAGCAGTTCTTC
CASSGGLAGREQFF
>TRBJ1-2|-|few|TRBV2
TGTGCCAGCCGGGGGGGCAGGGCCGATGGCTACACCTTC
CASRGGRADGYTF
>TRBJ1-5|TRBD1|-|TRBV2
TGTGCCAGCAGTATTCCCCGGGACAGGGGAGGCCGGGGGAGCAATCAGCCCCAGCATTTT
CASSIPRDRGGRGSNQPQHF
>TRBJ2-3|-|-|TRBV28
TGTGCCAGCAGCCCCTCGGGGGCCAGGGGGACAGATACGCAGTATTTT
CASSPSGARGTDTQYF
>TRBJ1-5|-|-|TRBV28
TGTGCCAGCAGTTTTGGGGGGAATCAGCCCCAGCATTTT
CASSFGGNQPQHF
>TRBJ2-1|-|-|TRBV7-9
TGTGCCAGCAGCTTACAGGGCTTCTCCTACAATGAGCAGTTCTTC
CASSLQGFSYNEQFF
>TRBJ1-2|-|-|TRBV2
TGTGCCAGCAGTCCACAGGGTGTGTATGGCTACACCTTC
CASSPQGVYGYTF
>TRBJ2-7|-|-|TRBV4-1
TGCGCCAGCAGCCGGGAAACAGGATACTACGAGCAGTACTTC
CASSRETGYYEQYF
>TRBJ2-3|-|-|TRBV18
TGTGCCAGCTCAGTGTCCGGGAACACAGATACGCAGTATTTT
CASSVSGNTDTQYF
>TRBJ1-1|-|-|TRBV27
TGTGCCAGCAGTTTAAATGGGCCGGGGACTGAAGCTTTCTTT
CASSLNGPGTEAFF
>TRBJ2-3|-|-|TRBV19
TGTGCCAGTAGTACCGGGATTCCGACCACAGATACGCAGTATTTT
CASSTGIPTTDTQYF
>TRBJ2-1|TRBD2|-|TRBV7-6
TGTGCCAGCAGCCCGGGGGGGAATGAGCAGTTCTTC
CASSPGGNEQFF
>TRBJ1-1|TRBD1|-|TRBV19
TGTGCCAGTAGGAACCGGGACAGAGAAAGAACCCCGGACACTGAAGCTTTCTTT
CASRNRDRERTPDTEAFF
>TRBJ1-2|TRBD1|-|TRBV7-6
TGTGCCAGCAGCGCCCGGGACAGCAGCTTCTATGGCTACACCTTC
CASSARDSSFYGYTF
>TRBJ2-5|-|-|TRBV6-5
TGTGCCAGCAGTTACTCCGACAGTGAAGAGACCCAGTACTTC
CASSYSDSEETQYF
>TRBJ1-2|-|-|TRBV27
TGTGCCAGCAGTTTATTAGGTTTCCCGACAGGAGGACTGGGTAACTATGGCTACACCTTC
CASSLLGFPTGGLGNYGYTF
>TRBJ1-1|-|once|TRBV7-9
TGTGCCAGCAGCTTATCAGGGAACACTGAAGCTTTCTTT
CASSLSGNTEAFF
>TRBJ2-7|TRBD1|-|TRBV7-3
TGTGCCAGCAGCGAGGGACAGGGGAACGAGCAGTACTTC
CASSEGQGNEQYF
>TRBJ2-7|-|-|TRBV23-1
TGCGCCATCCTCCAGGGGCTCCCCTACGAGCAGTACTTC
CAILQGLPYEQYF
>TRBJ1-1|-|-|TRBV6-1
TGTGCCAGCGGCGCCCAGGGCCCGAACACTGAAGCTTTCTTT
CASGAQGPNTEAFF
>TRBJ1-4|-|-|TRBV4-1
TGCGCCAGCAGCCAGAAACAGTTGAGTAATGAAAAACTGTTTTTT
CASSQKQLSNEKLFF
>TRBJ2-5|-|-|TRBV4-3
TGCGCCAGCAGCCAAGGACAGCAAGAGACCCAGTACTTC
CASSQGQQETQYF
>TRBJ2-1|-|-|TRBV7-9
TGTGCCAGCAGCTCGAGATCCTACAATGAGCAGTTCTTC
CASSSRSYNEQFF
>TRBJ1-1|TRBD1|-|TRBV5-1
TGCGCCAGCAGCTTCTCTGGACAGGGTGGGGGCACTGAAGCTTTCTTT
CASSFSGQGGGTEAFF
>TRBJ1-1|-|-|TRBV7-8
TGTGCCAGCAGCTTAGTGACAGGACCCATGAACACTGAAGCTTTCTTT
CASSLVTGPMNTEAFF
>TRBJ1-3|-|-|TRBV4-1
TGCGCCAGCAGCCAGACAGTAGGTGGAAACACCATATATTTT
CASSQTVGGNTIYF
>TRBJ2-2|TRBD1|once|TRBV13
TGTGCCAGCAGTCGAAGACAGGGGAACACCGGGGAGCTGTTTTTT
CASSRRQGNTGELFF
>TRBJ2-4|TRBD1|-|TRBV29-1
TGCAGCGTTGATAGTTTAGAGGGGGCGTCCAAAAACATTCAGTACTTC
CSVDSLEGASKNIQYF
>TRBJ2-1|TRBD2|-|TRBV5-5
TGTGCCAGCAGTTCAAGGACTAGCGGGAGCCACAATGAGCAGTTCTTC
CASSSRTSGSHNEQFF
>TRBJ1-1|-|-|TRBV6-5
TGTGCCAGCAGTTACTCCTCGGGTGAAGCTTTCTTT
CASSYSSGEAFF
>TRBJ2-5|-|-|TRBV9
TGTGCCAGCAGCGCCCGCCCCGGGGGACAAGAGACCCAGTACTTC
CASSARPGGQETQYF
>TRBJ2-1|TRBD2|once|TRBV7-6
TGTGCCAGCAGACCAGGACTAGCGGGGTACAATGAGCAGTTCTTC
CASRPGLAGYNEQFF
>TRBJ2-2|TRBD1|-|TRBV11-2
TGTGCCAGCAGCTTAGGGACAGGGTTGACCGGGGAGCTGTTTTTT
CASSLGTGLTGELFF
>TRBJ2-1|-|-|TRBV6-1
TGTGCCAGCAGAGCCAGGGCGACGAGTATGGATGAGCAGTTCTTC
CASRARATSMDEQFF
>TRBJ1-2|-|-|TRBV2
TGTGCCAGCGAGGCGCAGGGCGGCGGCTACACCTTC
CASEAQGGGYTF
>TRBJ2-7|TRBD1|-|TRBV27
TGTGCCAGCAGCTTACAGGGACAGGGCTACGAGCAGTACTTC
CASSLQGQGYEQYF
>TRBJ2-1|-|-|TRBV6-5
TGTGCCAGCAGTTACAACCTTGCGGGGAGTTACAATGAGCAGTTCTTC
CASSYNLAGSYNEQFF